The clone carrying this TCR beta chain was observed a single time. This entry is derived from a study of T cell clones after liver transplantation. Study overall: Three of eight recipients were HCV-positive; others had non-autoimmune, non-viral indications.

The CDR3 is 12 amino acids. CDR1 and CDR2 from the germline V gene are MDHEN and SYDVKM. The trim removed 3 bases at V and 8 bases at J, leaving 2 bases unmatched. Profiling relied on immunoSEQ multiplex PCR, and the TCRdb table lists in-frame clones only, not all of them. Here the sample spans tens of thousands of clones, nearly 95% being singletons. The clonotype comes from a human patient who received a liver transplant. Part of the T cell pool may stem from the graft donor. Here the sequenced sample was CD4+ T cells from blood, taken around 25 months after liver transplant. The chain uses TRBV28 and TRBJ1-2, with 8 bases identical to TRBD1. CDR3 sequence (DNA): TGTGCCAGCAGTTTGGGACAGGACGGCTACACCTTC. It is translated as CASSLGQDGYTF.